In this sample, the clone carrying this TCR beta chain turned up a few times. Its antigen is not known. The data belong to a study of response to subunit inactivated influenza vaccine. Whole-study results and caveats: Authors proposed each seasonal influenza vaccination draws in few new T cells.

From the RT-PCR reads, TCRdb called clonotypes with MiXCR, one entry per CDR3 protein. The sample yields about half a million distinct CDR3 sequences, 25% seen once. This TCR was sampled from a man in his fifties who received an inactivated influenza vaccine. The input for sequencing was CD4+ T cells sorted from PBMCs, taken roughly 5 days after vaccination.

CDR3: CSARFHRGSFEQYF. As DNA, the CDR3 is TGCAGTGCTAGATTCCACAGGGGGAGCTTTGAGCAGTACTTC. The chain joins TRBV20-1 to TRBJ2-7; TRBD1 matches at 8 bases. Germline V gives CDR1 DFQATT, CDR2 SNEGSKA (reference sequence). V trimming: 2 bases; J trimming: 7 bases; junction bases outside the gene matches: 10. The CDR3 contains 14 residues.